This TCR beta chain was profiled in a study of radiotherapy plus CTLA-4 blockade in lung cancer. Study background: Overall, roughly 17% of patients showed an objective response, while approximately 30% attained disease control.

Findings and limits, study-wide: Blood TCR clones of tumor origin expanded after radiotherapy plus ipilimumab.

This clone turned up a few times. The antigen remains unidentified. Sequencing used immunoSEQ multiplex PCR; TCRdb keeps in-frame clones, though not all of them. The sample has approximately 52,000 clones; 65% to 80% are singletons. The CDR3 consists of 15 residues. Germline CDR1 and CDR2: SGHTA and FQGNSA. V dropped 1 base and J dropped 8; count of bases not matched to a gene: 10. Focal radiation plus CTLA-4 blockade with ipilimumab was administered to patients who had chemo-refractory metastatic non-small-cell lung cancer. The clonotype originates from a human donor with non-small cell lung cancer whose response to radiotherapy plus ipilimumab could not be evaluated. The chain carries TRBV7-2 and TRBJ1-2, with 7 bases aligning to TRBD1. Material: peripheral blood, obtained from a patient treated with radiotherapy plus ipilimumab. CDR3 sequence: CASSLVTGDRDGYTF. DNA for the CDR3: TGTGCCAGCAGCTTAGTGACCGGAGACAGGGACGGCTACACCTTC.